The following is a TCR beta chain sequence with its context. What it binds is unknown. Trimming left V 0 bases short and J 10 bases short, with 13 bases between. The CDR3 extends over 15 amino acids. The germline CDR1 and CDR2 sequences are MNHNY and SVGAGI (reference sequence). Next came a second PCR, run for about 7 to 12 cycles, which used a sample-barcoded 5' primer along with a J-beta primer mix. TCRdb ran MiXCR on the 5' RACE reads and lists one entry per CDR3 protein. The table has 800,000 or so distinct CDR3 sequences, around 25% seen once. The record originates from a study of blood T cells in healthy people across ages. Whole-study findings and limits: Estimates of diversity drawn from one million T cells were considered underestimates. PBMC samples, being unsorted, prevented any conclusive comparison of naive and antigen-experienced cells. Versus aged donors, long-lived donors had higher diversity and more naive CD4+ cells.

The sample also formed part of further work on T cells of mothers and their children.

The chain has TRBV6-6 and TRBJ1-6; no clear D gene. The TCR was taken from a boy aged 5-17 years in good health. The sequenced sample was blood. CDR3 DNA: TGTGCCAGCAGTTACTCGAGGGATGGGGAATCACCCCTCCACTTT. Translation: CASSYSRDGESPLHF.